This TCR beta chain appears in the sequencing data of a study of regulatory T cells in long-lasting Graves disease (dated by TCRdb to 2020 to 2022). At the level of the whole study: Patients with newly diagnosed Graves' disease had been on antithyroid drugs for under 3 months. Persistent Graves' disease patients were compared with newly diagnosed Graves' disease patients by peripheral blood TCR sequencing and RNA sequencing. The study was registered as a clinical trial and conducted in China. A total of 33 samples underwent TCR sequencing, from about 13 patients with persistent Graves' disease and some 20 patients with newly diagnosed Graves' disease. Overall results and qualifications from the work: Preferential use of TRBV28, TRBJ1-2 and TRBJ2-5 was observed in persistent disease, whereas TRBV20-1 and TRBJ2-1 were favored in newly diagnosed disease. More public clonotypes were shared among persistent patients (over 2,500) than among newly diagnosed patients (just under 1,000). Only peripheral blood was studied, because thyroid tissue, the primary lesion, was inaccessible. Compared with newly diagnosed patients, persistent Graves' disease patients had lower TCR Shannon entropy and fewer highly expanded clones, which suggests clonal expansion. The small sample size was acknowledged by the authors as a limitation that may reduce accuracy. Only the TCR beta chain was sequenced and analyzed.

Libraries were built with multiplex PCR. The sample was run on an Illumina HiSeq 4000. CDR3 regions were amplified by Arm-PCR with iRepertoire HTBI primers to construct TCR beta libraries. PCR products were gel purified before sequencing. Per the source publication's procedure: Gene usage analysis of CDR3 amino acid clonotypes relied on the roughly 58 TRBV and about 15 TRBJ segments identified across samples. Filtered high-quality paired reads were merged into contigs using COPE and FqMerger. BLAST was used to align contigs to the IMGT TRBV, TRBD and TRBJ reference genes, and CDR3 was defined following IMGT. Highly expanded clones were defined as clonotypes with a frequency above 0.1%. Shannon entropy served as the measure of repertoire diversity, while the Gini coefficient captured V-J evenness. Public clonotypes were defined as clonotypes shared by more than one individual. TCRdb reran the public reads through fastp at Q25 and MiXCR, keeping productive beta chains. Each CDR3 protein gets just one entry, which takes the most common genes and DNA from the rows behind it. The V and J calls shown here were made by TCRdb, not taken from the authors' results. This sample holds about 430,000 distinct CDR3 sequences; approximately 16% were observed only once. The top ten clones comprise about 8.2% of the sample.

From the cysteine through the phenylalanine, the CDR3 covers 20 amino acids. Here the CDR3 DNA is all that survives: 60 bases in frame from base 1. In regard to this clonotype: The antigen this receptor binds is unknown. A read error is possible here, since a much larger clone lies one base away.

The time point tag for this specimen amounts to: newly diagnosed GD, antithyroid drugs for less than 3 months. RNA was extracted from PBMCs in TRIzol for both TCR sequencing and RNA sequencing. The diagnosis of Graves' disease was made according to American Thyroid Association guidelines. Patients for the study were recruited at an endocrinology department in Xi'an, China. From each patient, approximately 9 milliliters of peripheral blood was collected into an EDTA anticoagulant tube. Ficoll Paque Plus density gradient separation was used to isolate PBMCs, and no further T cell sorting was done. An Agilent 2100 Bioanalyzer and agarose gel were used to check RNA quality, and a NanoDrop 2000 was used to measure RNA concentration. The same data also contributed to another study, on T cells in Graves' hyperthyroidism and ophthalmopathy. The second paper states: Stable Graves' hyperthyroidism was defined as the absence of progression to ophthalmopathy over 18 months of follow-up. The hyperthyroidism patients were between 18 and 65 years old and newly diagnosed, with a disease duration of less than 2 months. Patients with uncontrolled infections, other autoimmune diseases, pregnancy or lactation were excluded. Clinical symptoms, serum thyroxine and TRAb, thyroid ultrasound, and orbital computed tomography formed the basis for the diagnoses. A first-round RT-PCR of the TCR CDR3 used the HTBI primer set with the Qiagen OneStep RT-PCR kit. Blood samples also contained most of the expanded thyroid clonotypes (frequency above 0.001), which suggests that blood repertoires may reflect thyroid immune responses. A 13 V-J signature model separated ophthalmopathy from stable hyperthyroidism, with around 91% sensitivity and 81.08% specificity in cross-validation and 80%/75% in testing. During validation, the model predicted progression to ophthalmopathy a median of approximately 6.5 months ahead of onset, with more than 55% sensitivity and less than 85% specificity. A discovery cohort of about 96 patients, 43 with Graves' ophthalmopathy and 55 to 60 with stable Graves' hyperthyroidism, was used to find distinguishing TCR V-J signatures. An independent validation cohort of some 18 hyperthyroidism patients and approximately 15 patients who later progressed to ophthalmopathy tested prospective prediction of ophthalmopathy. The 100 discovery patients were divided at random into training and test sets in a 7:3 ratio. Thyroid tissue and blood T-cell repertoires from roughly 6 Graves' hyperthyroidism patients were also compared in the study. Once sampling was done, hyperthyroidism patients were given methimazole at a starting dose of 30 mg daily, whereas ophthalmopathy patients were given high-dose intravenous methylprednisolone. A second multiplex PCR round built the libraries, followed by size selection and purification. Libraries were sequenced paired-end with 100 bp reads on an Illumina HiSeq2000. SOAPnuke was used to process the raw data, throwing out any read that contained adapters or uncalled bases, had a mean Phred below 15, or lacked an exact constant-primer or identifier match. COPE v1.2.5 was used to merge the high-quality paired reads, and each unique nucleotide sequence was defined as a clonotype. MiTCR v1.1 was used to align clonotypes to the IMGT TRBV, TRBD and TRBJ reference segments. The analysis was restricted to V-J combinations with a frequency above 0.0001, which together covered 99% to 99.2% of the repertoires. A TCS score was defined as the ratio between F50 (clonal expansion) and ExV (chaos), using BLOSUM62-based TCRdist between CDR3 peptides within each V-J. Welch's t-statistics and random forest reduced roughly 500 V-J features to roughly 13, which were used in a naive Bayes classifier (R e1071). Sample size was not statistically predetermined, and blinding of investigators to group allocation was not performed. The paper reports TCR Vbeta CDR3 sequencing of 130 to 150 peripheral blood samples: approximately 41 ophthalmopathy, around 80 hyperthyroidism and approximately 17 progressor patients.

The sequences come from peripheral blood mononuclear cells (PBMCs), collected at new diagnosis, from a patient treated with antithyroid drugs. The chain was built from TRBV12-3 or TRBV12-4 and TRBJ2-5; the junction holds 11 bases that match TRBD2. The closer fit of TRBJ2-1 to the DNA end suggests the J call may be wrong. The sequence derives from a woman in her 40s with Graves disease. Donor details come from another sample of the same person, matched by shared clones. At the DNA level, the sequence is TGTGCCAGCAGTTGGGGCAAATGGGGACTAGCGGTAGGGCCTGGCAATGAGCAGTTCTTC. This translates into CASSWGKWGLAVGPGNEQFF.